Reported below is one T cell receptor beta chain. Its antigen is unknown. This entry belongs to a study of shared clonotypes between healthy human individuals. Clones were read by immunoSEQ multiplex PCR, and TCRdb kept only the in-frame ones, dropping some. The table has millions of clones, about 92% seen once. CDR3 length equals 16 residues. V gave up 1 base and J gave up 3 bases; unmatched junction bases: 5. Germline assignment: CDR1 MNHEY and CDR2 SVGAGI. Study outcomes and limitations: Depth was large, yet rarefaction showed that sorted-subset sequencing was incomplete. In general, naive subsets displayed greater estimated richness than memory subsets did.

The chain carries TRBV6-5 and TRBJ2-3, with 9 bases fitting TRBD2. Material: naive CD4+ T cells sorted from blood. Subset given: CD45RA+ positively selected. The TCR originated in a man between 18 and 35 years old in good health. The CDR3 is CASSYFAGGPTDTQYF. The CDR3 nucleotides are TGTGCCAGCAGTTACTTCGCGGGAGGGCCGACAGATACGCAGTATTTT.